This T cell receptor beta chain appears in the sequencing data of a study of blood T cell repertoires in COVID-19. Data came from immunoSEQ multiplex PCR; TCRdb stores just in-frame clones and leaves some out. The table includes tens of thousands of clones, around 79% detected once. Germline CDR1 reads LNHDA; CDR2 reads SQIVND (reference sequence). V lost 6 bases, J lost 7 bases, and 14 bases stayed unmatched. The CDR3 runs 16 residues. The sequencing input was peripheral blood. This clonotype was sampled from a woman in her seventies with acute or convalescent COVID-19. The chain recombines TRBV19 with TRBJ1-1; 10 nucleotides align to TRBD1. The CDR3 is CASRGTGAGNRIEAFF. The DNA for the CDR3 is TGTGCCAGTAGGGGGACAGGGGCCGGGAATAGAATTGAAGCTTTCTTT.